This entry features one T cell receptor (beta chain) sequence. The target of this receptor is not known. Base qualities are not provided; no much larger clone lies one nucleotide away. These data come from a study of blood T cell repertoires in COVID-19 (dated by TCRdb to about 2020). A note on the overall study: The collaborator samples originated in the United States, Italy and Spain and spanned the acute and convalescent phases of COVID-19. Subjects who had been exposed to COVID-19, were actively infected with it, or had recovered from it provided the deeply sampled blood TCRbeta repertoires that made up the dataset. Where available, HLA class I and class II types were obtained from metadata supplied by the sample provider rather than from assay-based typing. Samples came from the ongoing ImmuneRACE study (first 160 participants) plus 1,254 subjects from 6 global collaborators. The repertoires were released in a freely available public database meant as a resource for research on the immune response to SARS-CoV-2. Sample metadata almost always included a de-identified subject ID, COVID-19 status, age in years and sex. The material from the prospective study consisted of cDNA or gDNA derived from T cells, B-cell-depleted T cells, or PBMCs. What the research found in general, with its limitations: The quantity of clinical and demographic metadata differed by source and by participant and was supplied without curation.

The immunoSEQ Assay, a bias-controlled multiplex PCR, was used to amplify TCRbeta CDR3 regions from genomic DNA. The paper's data handling went like this. Within the assay, amplification of reference gene primers was used to estimate how many nucleated cells each sample contained. Sequence reads were collapsed and filtered to measure the absolute abundance of every unique TCRbeta CDR3 rearrangement. For each sample, productive Simpson clonality was calculated as the square root of Simpson's diversity index across productive rearrangements. Sourced from immuneACCESS, this table was stored by TCRdb with only in-frame sequences that have V and J called. A share of the clones is absent; for the studies checked, an unresolved V gene accounts for under half, and the remainder has no known explanation. V, J and clone size reflect that table, while D and trimming were determined from the DNA. Present in this sample are about 240,000 clones, approximately 86% of which were seen just once. 0.65% to 0.95% of the sample goes to the ten largest clones.

Collaborating institutions collected whole blood in K2EDTA tubes following their own protocols. For TCRbeta analysis, collaborators shipped samples as frozen whole blood, isolated PBMCs, or DNA extracted from either of those sample types. Relative to germline, V is 5 bases shorter and J is 3 bases shorter, with 17 bases between their ends. The germline V gene gives CDR1 as SGHTA and CDR2 as FQGNSA. CDR3 length: 15 amino acids, cysteine to phenylalanine. The entry retains the CDR3 DNA only, 45 bases that are in frame from base 1. The sequencing sample was made of peripheral blood. The sequence came from a woman in her twenties or thirties with acute or convalescent COVID-19. In this chain, TRBV7-2 is recombined with TRBJ2-7; matching of 6 bases hints at TRBD2 as the D gene. The DNA is as follows: TGTGCCAGCAGCCCAGAAAGCGGGCCTCTCTACGAGCAGTACTTC. Translation gives CASSPESGPLYEQYF.